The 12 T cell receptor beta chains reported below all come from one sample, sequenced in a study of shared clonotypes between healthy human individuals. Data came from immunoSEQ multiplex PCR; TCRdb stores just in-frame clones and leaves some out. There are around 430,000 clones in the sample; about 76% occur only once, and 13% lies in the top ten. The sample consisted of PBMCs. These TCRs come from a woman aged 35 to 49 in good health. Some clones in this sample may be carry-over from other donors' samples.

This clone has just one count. The CDR3 region has the DNA TGTGCCAGCAGTGGGAGGGGGAACACTGAAGCTTTCTTT. Amino acid sequence: CASSGRGNTEAFF. The genes are TRBV6-6 and TRBJ1-1; possible D gene TRBD1, 5 bases. Trimming cost V 5 bases and J 1 base, with 8 bases left between them. The CDR3 runs to 13 residues. Germline CDR1 MNHNY, CDR2 SVGAGI (reference sequence).

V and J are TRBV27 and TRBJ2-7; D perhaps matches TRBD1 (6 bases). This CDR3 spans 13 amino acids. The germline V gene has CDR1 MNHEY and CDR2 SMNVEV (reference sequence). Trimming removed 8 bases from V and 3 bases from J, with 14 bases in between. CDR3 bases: TGTGCCAGCCGTCAGGGGTTCTTCTACGAGCAGTACTTC. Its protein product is CASRQGFFYEQYF.

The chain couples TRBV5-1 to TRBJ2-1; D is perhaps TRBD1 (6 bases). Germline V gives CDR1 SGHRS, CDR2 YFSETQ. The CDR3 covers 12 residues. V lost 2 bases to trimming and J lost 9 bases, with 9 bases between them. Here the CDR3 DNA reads TGCGCCAGCAGCTTACAGGGCGCTGAGCAGTTCTTC. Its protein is CASSLQGAEQFF.

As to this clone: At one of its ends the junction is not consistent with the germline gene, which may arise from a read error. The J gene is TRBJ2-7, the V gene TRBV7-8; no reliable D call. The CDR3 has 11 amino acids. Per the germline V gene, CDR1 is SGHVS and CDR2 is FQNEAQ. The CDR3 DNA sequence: TGTGCCAGCAGCTTAGGGGTCGAACTTATCTTC. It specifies CASSLGVELIF.

The CDR3 region has the DNA TGTGCCAGCAGTGAATCTACAGTGCCCTACGAGCAGTACTTC. Residues: CASSESTVPYEQYF. V gene TRBV25-1 combines with J gene TRBJ2-7, with D unclear. V was clipped by 1 base and J by 2 bases, with 9 bases between them. The CDR3 length is 14 residues. Germline loops: CDR1 MGHDK, CDR2 SYGVNS.

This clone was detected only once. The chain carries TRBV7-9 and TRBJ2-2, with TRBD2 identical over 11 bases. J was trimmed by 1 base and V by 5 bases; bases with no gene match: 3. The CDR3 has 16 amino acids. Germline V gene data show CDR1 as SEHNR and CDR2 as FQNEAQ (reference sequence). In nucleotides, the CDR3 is TGTGCCAGCAGCGCCGGGACTAGCGGGAACACCGGGGAGCTGTTTTTT. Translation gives CASSAGTSGNTGELFF.

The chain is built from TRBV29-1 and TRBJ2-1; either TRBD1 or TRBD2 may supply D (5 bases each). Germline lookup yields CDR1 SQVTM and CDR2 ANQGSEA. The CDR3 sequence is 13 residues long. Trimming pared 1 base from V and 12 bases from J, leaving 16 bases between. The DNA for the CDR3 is TGCAGCGTTGAAGTAGGGACCCCCGGAGTGCAGTTCTTC. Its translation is CSVEVGTPGVQFF.

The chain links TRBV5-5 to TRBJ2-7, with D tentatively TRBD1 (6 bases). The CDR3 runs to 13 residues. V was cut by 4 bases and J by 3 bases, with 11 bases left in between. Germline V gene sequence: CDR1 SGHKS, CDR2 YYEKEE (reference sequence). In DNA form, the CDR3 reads TGTGCCAGCAGCCCGGGACACGACTACGAGCAGTACTTC. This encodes CASSPGHDYEQYF.

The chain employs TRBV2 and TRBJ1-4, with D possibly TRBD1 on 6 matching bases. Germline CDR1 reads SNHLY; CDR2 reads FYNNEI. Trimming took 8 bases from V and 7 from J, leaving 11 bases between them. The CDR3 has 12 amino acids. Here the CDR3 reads CASEARGEKLFF. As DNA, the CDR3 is TGTGCCAGCGAAGCCAGGGGTGAAAAACTGTTTTTT.

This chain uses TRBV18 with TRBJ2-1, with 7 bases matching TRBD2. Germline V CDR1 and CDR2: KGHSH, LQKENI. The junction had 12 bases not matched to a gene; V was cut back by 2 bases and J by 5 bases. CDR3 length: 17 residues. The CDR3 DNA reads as TGTGCCAGCTCACCAAGGTCTGGTCGGGAGGTAAACAATGAGCAGTTCTTC. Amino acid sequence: CASSPRSGREVNNEQFF.

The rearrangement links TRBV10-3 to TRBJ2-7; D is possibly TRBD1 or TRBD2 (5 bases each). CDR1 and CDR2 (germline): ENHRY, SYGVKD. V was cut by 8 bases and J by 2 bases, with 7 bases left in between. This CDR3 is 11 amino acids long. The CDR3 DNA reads TGTGCCATCGGGACGGCCTACGAGCAGTACTTC. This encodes CAIGTAYEQYF.

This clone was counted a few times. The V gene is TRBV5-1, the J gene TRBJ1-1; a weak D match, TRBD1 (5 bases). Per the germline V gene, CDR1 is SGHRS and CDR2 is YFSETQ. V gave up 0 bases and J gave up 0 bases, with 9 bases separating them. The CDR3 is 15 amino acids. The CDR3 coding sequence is TGCGCCAGCAGCTTGGGGGGCTGGGTGAACACTGAAGCTTTCTTT. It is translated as CASSLGGWVNTEAFF.